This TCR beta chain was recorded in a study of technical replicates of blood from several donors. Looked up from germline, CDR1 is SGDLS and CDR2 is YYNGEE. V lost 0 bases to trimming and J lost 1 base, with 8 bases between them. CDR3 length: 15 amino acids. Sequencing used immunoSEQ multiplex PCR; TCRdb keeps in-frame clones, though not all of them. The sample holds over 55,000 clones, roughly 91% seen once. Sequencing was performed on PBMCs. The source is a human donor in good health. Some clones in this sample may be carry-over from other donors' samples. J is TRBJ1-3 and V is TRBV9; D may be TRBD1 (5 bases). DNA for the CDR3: TGTGCCAGCAGCGTAGCAGCAGGGTCTGGAAACACCATATATTTT. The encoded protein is CASSVAAGSGNTIYF.